The source of this T cell receptor (beta chain) is a study of blood T cell repertoires in COVID-19. Study-wide context: T cells, B-cell-depleted T cells, or PBMCs provided the cDNA or gDNA that served as material.

Some clones are missing from TCRdb's copy, which holds only in-frame ones; the method was immunoSEQ multiplex PCR. The table lists about 80,000 clones, around 83% of them singletons. Germline loops: CDR1 LNHDA, CDR2 SQIVND (reference sequence). This CDR3 is 16 amino acids long. The V segment lost 9 bases and the J segment 4 bases; nucleotides outside the gene matches: 14. The source is a woman in her sixties or seventies with acute or convalescent COVID-19. This rearrangement joins TRBV19 to TRBJ1-2; TRBD1 aligns across 10 bases. Input material: peripheral blood. The CDR3 here is CASSRDRGRSGYGYTF. CDR3 nucleotides: TGTGCCAGCTCCCGGGACAGGGGCAGGAGTGGCTATGGCTACACCTTC.